Sequencing of this T cell receptor (beta chain) was carried out in a study of blood T cell repertoires in COVID-19. On the study more broadly: COVID-19 samples from acute and convalescent phases originated in the United States, Italy and Spain. T cells, B-cell-depleted T cells, or PBMCs provided the cDNA or gDNA that served as material.

The germline V gene encodes CDR1 SGHRS and CDR2 YFSETQ. The V and J ends lost 1 base and 0 bases, in that order; junction bases with no gene match: 10. The CDR3 totals 18 residues. Profiling relied on immunoSEQ multiplex PCR, and the TCRdb table lists in-frame clones only, not all of them. The data contain roughly 330,000 clones, about 83% of them seen just once; the ten biggest clones take up about 1.2%. The sequencing input was peripheral blood. The clonotype originates from a woman in her forties or fifties with acute or convalescent COVID-19. This chain joins TRBV5-1 and TRBJ1-1; 9 bases map to TRBD1. CDR3 in DNA: TGCGCCAGCAGCTTGTTTGGACAGGGGAGGGACATGAACACTGAAGCTTTCTTT. Amino acids: CASSLFGQGRDMNTEAFF.